This T cell receptor (beta chain) was obtained from a study of blood T cell repertoires in COVID-19. In the study overall: In each case, the material was cDNA or gDNA derived from T cells, B-cell-depleted T cells, or PBMCs.

Trimming removed 5 bases from V and 0 bases from J, with 13 bases in between. The germline V gene has CDR1 SGHAT and CDR2 FQNNGV. This CDR3 has 16 residues. Using immunoSEQ multiplex PCR, the repertoire was profiled, and TCRdb retains in-frame clones only, with some absent. The sample has 150,000 to 200,000 clones; 65% to 90% are singletons. Seattle patients were enrolled while actively infected and followed longitudinally. The clonotype originates from a woman aged 40 to 55 with COVID-19, enrolled during active disease. Sample: peripheral blood. The chain carries TRBV11-2 and TRBJ2-2; D is perhaps TRBD1 (5 bases). CDR3 in amino acids: CASSLWTFSNTGELFF. The CDR3 region has the DNA TGTGCCAGCAGCCTATGGACATTCTCGAACACCGGGGAGCTGTTTTTT.